This T cell receptor beta chain was identified in a study of cytomegalovirus exposure and HLA in healthy donors. Regarding this clone: Its cognate antigen is unknown.

CDR1 and CDR2 (germline): SGHDT, YYEEEE. This CDR3 contains 14 residues. Trimming cost V 3 bases and J 6 bases, with 15 bases left between them. The study sampled nominally healthy donors, though unrecorded immune exposures were likely. Broader study findings: HLA allele associations emerged for roughly 17,000 TCR beta sequences in a later analysis, at 0.05 false discovery rate. Among donors in an Asian-associated ancestry cluster, a later analysis reportedly found fewer N-insertions than the approximately 670-donor mean.

13 Jbeta primers and 60 Vbeta primers were used for the PCR. Using immunoSEQ multiplex PCR, the repertoire was profiled, and TCRdb retains in-frame clones only, with some absent. The sample records some 150,000 clones, roughly 82% being singletons. The chain joins TRBV5-6 to TRBJ1-2; D gene unclear. The TCR was taken from a man aged 25 to 40 in good health and CMV-seropositive. Source material: PBMCs. The CDR3 sequence is CASSSYVSGDGYTF. The DNA of the CDR3 is TGTGCCAGCAGCTCGTACGTTTCGGGAGATGGCTACACCTTC.